Below, 8 T cell receptor beta chains from the same sample are listed, as sequenced in a study of blood T cells in healthy people across ages. Together with a sample-barcoded 5' primer, a J-beta primer mix was included in a second PCR lasting roughly 6 to 12 cycles. TCRdb used MiXCR to reprocess the 5' RACE reads, holding one entry per CDR3 protein. The sample lists about 640,000 distinct CDR3 sequences, under 65% occurring once. Material for sequencing was blood. Receptors were obtained from a man between 60 and 75 years old in good health.

The V and J genes are TRBV11-3 and TRBJ2-5; 8 positions match TRBD2. The CDR3 length is 15 residues. V dropped 3 bases and J dropped 2; count of bases not matched to a gene: 5. Germline loops: CDR1 SGHNT, CDR2 YENEEA. The CDR3 nucleotides read TGTGCCAGCAGCTTGGGACCTAGCGGGCAAGAGACCCAGTACTTC. This sequence encodes CASSLGPSGQETQYF.

This chain connects TRBV6-5 to TRBJ2-2; possibly TRBD1 for D (6 bases). V lost 7 bases, J lost 4 bases, and 10 bases lay in between. Germline V CDR1 and CDR2: MNHEY, SVGAGI. The CDR3 has 13 residues. The CDR3 sequence is CASKQGSTGELFF. The CDR3 region has the DNA TGTGCCAGCAAACAGGGTTCCACCGGGGAGCTGTTTTTT.

The rearrangement uses TRBV27 and TRBJ1-2; D may be TRBD1 (6 bases). Trimming took off 3 bases at V and 5 bases at J, with 10 bases between the two ends. Germline-derived CDR1 and CDR2 are MNHEY and SMNVEV (reference sequence). There are 13 residues in the CDR3. The CDR3 DNA follows: TGTGCCAGCAGTTTCGACAGGAGATATGGCTACACCTTC. This gives the protein CASSFDRRYGYTF.

The chain links TRBV20-1 to TRBJ2-3; TRBD2 is a possible D gene (5 bases). CDR1 is DFQATT, CDR2 SNEGSKA, per germline (reference sequence). The CDR3 spans 14 residues. Between the trimmed V and J ends, which lost 5 bases and 4 bases, there was a span of 16 bases. As DNA, the CDR3 is TGCAGTGCTCCCGACTCAGGAGGTGCAGATACGCAGTATTTT. It specifies CSAPDSGGADTQYF.

This chain connects TRBV3-1 to TRBJ2-3; 12 nucleotides agree with TRBD2. CDR3 length: 18 residues. CDR1 and CDR2 from the germline V gene are LGHDT and YNNKEL (reference sequence). V lost 2 bases, J lost 5 bases, and 11 bases stayed unmatched. Written as DNA, the CDR3 is TGTGCCAGCAGCCAAAGGACTAGCGGGGCCGCCCTTGGAGATACGCAGTATTTT. The encoded protein is CASSQRTSGAALGDTQYF.

J is TRBJ2-2 and V is TRBV15; TRBD1 matches 9 bases. The CDR3 is 16 amino acids. The germline V gene encodes CDR1 LNHNV and CDR2 YYDKDF (reference sequence). Trimming cost V 5 bases and J 2 bases; bases outside gene matches: 6. The CDR3 sequence: CATSPGTGLNTGELFF. In DNA, the CDR3 is TGTGCCACCAGCCCAGGGACAGGGCTAAACACCGGGGAGCTGTTTTTT.

The rearrangement joins TRBV6-1 to TRBJ2-5; D not certain. The V end lost 1 base, the J end lost 5 bases, and 17 bases lay between the germline ends. The CDR3 is 16 amino acids. CDR1 and CDR2 (germline): MNHNS, SASEGT. The CDR3 spells CASSEVLGYIEETQYF. The CDR3 nucleotides are TGTGCCAGCAGTGAAGTCTTAGGATATATCGAGGAGACCCAGTACTTC.

This clonotype showed up many times. The chain links TRBV7-2 to TRBJ2-6; maybe TRBD2 (7 bases). From germline, CDR1 is SGHTA and CDR2 FQGNSA. The ends were cut back, 6 bases at V and 2 bases at J, with 14 bases in the middle. This CDR3 has 16 amino acids. In nucleotides, the CDR3 is TGTGCCAGCAGTAAAGGGGGGGGAGCTGGGGCCAACGTCCTGACTTTC. Its protein is CASSKGGGAGANVLTF.